The rows below give T cell receptor beta chains drawn from one sample of a study of T-cell memory formation after mild COVID-19. TCRdb reprocessed the 5' RACE reads with MiXCR, giving one entry per CDR3 protein. This table has about 400,000 distinct CDR3 sequences, roughly a quarter appearing once. Material: PBMCs or a T cell subset sorted from them (not recorded which). All receptors come from an adult woman who had mild COVID-19 (a few samples of this study predate the infection). Cell type and time point are not known. CDR3s include the opening cysteine and the closing phenylalanine or tryptophan. The order of the fields is V gene, J gene, CDR3 protein.

v_gene: TRBV7-7; j_gene: TRBJ2-1; CDR3aa: CASSSGLTYNEQFF
v_gene: TRBV12-3/TRBV12-4; j_gene: TRBJ2-1; CDR3aa: CASSFREDNEQFF
v_gene: TRBV11-1; j_gene: TRBJ2-1; CDR3aa: CASSSDTSSNEQFF
v_gene: TRBV7-6; j_gene: TRBJ2-5; CDR3aa: CASSLDDGVQETQYF
v_gene: TRBV12-3/TRBV12-4; j_gene: TRBJ2-1; CDR3aa: CASSPPERISYNEQFF
v_gene: TRBV5-6; j_gene: TRBJ1-2; CDR3aa: CASSLGPSYGYTF
v_gene: TRBV20-1; j_gene: TRBJ1-3; CDR3aa: CSAPGTVAPTIYF
v_gene: TRBV7-9; j_gene: TRBJ2-7; CDR3aa: CASSLVGGYSYEQYF
v_gene: TRBV6-1; j_gene: TRBJ1-4; CDR3aa: CASSERGQGDEKLFF
v_gene: TRBV7-2; j_gene: TRBJ2-5; CDR3aa: CASSLLPRRIQETQYF
v_gene: TRBV6-2/TRBV6-3; j_gene: TRBJ1-2; CDR3aa: CASMGPGTGASGYTF
v_gene: TRBV5-1; j_gene: TRBJ2-7; CDR3aa: CATSPGTNSYEQYF
v_gene: TRBV19; j_gene: TRBJ2-5; CDR3aa: CASSIWGAETQYF
v_gene: TRBV5-6; j_gene: TRBJ2-4; CDR3aa: CASRGQGIAKNIQYF
v_gene: TRBV27; j_gene: TRBJ2-1; CDR3aa: CASSLGRVPYNEQFF
v_gene: TRBV20-1; j_gene: TRBJ1-1; CDR3aa: CSAPIGQGYTEAFF
v_gene: TRBV30; j_gene: TRBJ1-2; CDR3aa: CAWRSPIRLQYGYTF
v_gene: TRBV24-1; j_gene: TRBJ2-2; CDR3aa: CATSEGPITGELFF
v_gene: TRBV29-1; j_gene: TRBJ2-7; CDR3aa: CSVDLATGDVPYEQYF
v_gene: TRBV5-1; j_gene: TRBJ2-7; CDR3aa: CASSLESGGPYEQYF
v_gene: TRBV5-1; j_gene: TRBJ2-1; CDR3aa: CASSLYGSYNEQFF
v_gene: TRBV12-3/TRBV12-4; j_gene: TRBJ2-3; CDR3aa: CASRGPNPTDTQYF
v_gene: TRBV6-5; j_gene: TRBJ1-2; CDR3aa: CASSSSRQVLYGYTF
v_gene: TRBV5-6; j_gene: TRBJ2-3; CDR3aa: CASSFTSGGNSRTDTQYF
v_gene: TRBV10-3; j_gene: TRBJ1-2; CDR3aa: CAISDPGQVLSTNNYGYTF
v_gene: TRBV4-2; j_gene: TRBJ2-7; CDR3aa: CASSQGSASYEQYF
v_gene: TRBV6-5; j_gene: TRBJ2-2; CDR3aa: CASTSGGPPLSGELFF
v_gene: TRBV18; j_gene: TRBJ1-2; CDR3aa: CASSPTGLALGGYTF
v_gene: TRBV7-2; j_gene: TRBJ2-1; CDR3aa: CASSFRLAGYNEQFF
v_gene: TRBV3-1; j_gene: TRBJ2-1; CDR3aa: CASSQTGSYNEQFF
v_gene: TRBV3-1; j_gene: TRBJ1-1; CDR3aa: CASSSYDKNTEAFF
v_gene: TRBV3-1; j_gene: TRBJ2-7; CDR3aa: CASSQEGQGPPYEQYF
v_gene: TRBV6-5; j_gene: TRBJ2-7; CDR3aa: CASSYDSYEQYF
v_gene: TRBV24-1; j_gene: TRBJ1-6; CDR3aa: CATSAVGTALHF
v_gene: TRBV6-2/TRBV6-3; j_gene: TRBJ2-7; CDR3aa: CASSALAGGIYEQYF
v_gene: TRBV21-1; j_gene: TRBJ2-5; CDR3aa: CASSKERRGKYQETQYF
v_gene: TRBV7-2; j_gene: TRBJ2-5; CDR3aa: CASKHSGSRIQETQYF
v_gene: TRBV7-6; j_gene: TRBJ2-5; CDR3aa: CASSSQQGLSGETQYF
v_gene: TRBV5-1; j_gene: TRBJ2-7; CDR3aa: CASRTSGAYEQYF
v_gene: TRBV7-8; j_gene: TRBJ1-2; CDR3aa: CASSLAIYTTGGDYGYTF
v_gene: TRBV6-2/TRBV6-3; j_gene: TRBJ2-4; CDR3aa: CASSYSGKAKNIQYF
v_gene: TRBV6-6; j_gene: TRBJ2-7; CDR3aa: CASSYAASSYEQYF